Below are 27 T cell receptor beta chains sequenced from a single sample in a study of regulatory T cells in long-lasting Graves disease. The time point here: newly diagnosed GD, antithyroid drugs for less than 3 months. After RNA was extracted from PBMCs, the TCR library was made from it. Through Arm-PCR of CDR3 regions and iRepertoire HTBI primers, TCR beta libraries were built. TCRdb recomputed calls from the multiplex PCR reads with MiXCR, one row per CDR3 protein. The table records 530,000 or so distinct CDR3 sequences, around 15% of them present only once. In addition, the sample was reused for a study of T cells in Graves' hyperthyroidism and ophthalmopathy.

Sequencing used peripheral blood mononuclear cells (PBMCs), obtained at new diagnosis, from a patient treated with antithyroid drugs. The receptors derive from a young man with Graves disease.

This clonotype was observed at least ten times. The genes are TRBV3-1 and TRBJ1-2; D is unresolved. V gave up 2 bases and J gave up 2 bases, with 9 bases separating them. This CDR3 is 14 amino acids long. Germline CDR1 reads LGHDT; CDR2 reads YNNKEL (reference sequence). This CDR3 reads CASSQPSQNYGYTF. The DNA of the CDR3 is TGTGCCAGCAGCCAACCTTCGCAGAACTATGGCTACACCTTC. The whole variable domain, filled in from reference TRBV3-1 and TRBJ1-2, reads DTAVSQTPKYLVTQMGNDKSIKCEQNLGHDTMYWYKQDSKKFLKIMFSYNNKELIINETVPNRFSPKSPDKAHLNLHINSLELGDSAVYFCASSQPSQNYGYTFGSGTRLTVV.

The V gene is TRBV2, the J gene TRBJ2-3; 13 positions match TRBD2. Germline CDR1 and CDR2: SNHLY and FYNNEI. The CDR3 spans 15 residues. After removal of 5 bases from V and 4 bases from J, the junction contained 3 bases not matched to a gene. The CDR3 region has the DNA TGTGCCAGCAGTCCGGGACTAGCGGGATCAGATACGCAGTATTTT. Protein product: CASSPGLAGSDTQYF.

At least ten counts were recorded for this clonotype. The rearrangement joins TRBV12-3 or TRBV12-4 to TRBJ2-1, with D hard to call. V was clipped by 2 bases and J by 5 bases, with 4 bases between them. This CDR3 comprises 12 residues. The CDR3 region has the DNA TGTGCCAGCAGTTTAAGTCACAATGAGCAGTTCTTC. Protein: CASSLSHNEQFF.

This clonotype has more than one count but fewer than ten. This chain uses TRBV30 with TRBJ1-6; TRBD1 might be the D (5 bases). CDR1 and CDR2 from the germline V gene are GTSNPN and SVGIG (reference sequence). This CDR3 is 13 amino acids long. Trimming pared 3 bases from V and 7 bases from J, leaving 10 bases between. The DNA of the CDR3 is TGTGCCTGGAGGTTGCCAGGGAATTCACCCCTCCACTTT. Translation gives CAWRLPGNSPLHF. The complete variable domain, with remaining parts taken from reference TRBV30 and TRBJ1-6, reads SQTIHQWPATLVQPVGSPLSLECTVEGTSNPNLYWYRQAAGRGLQLLFYSVGIGQISSEVPQNLSASRPQDRQFILSSKKLLLSDSGFYLCAWRLPGNSPLHFGNGTRLTVT.

The table lists this clonotype with many counts. V gene TRBV6-2 or TRBV6-3 combines with J gene TRBJ2-7; weak D call: TRBD1 (7 bases). The CDR3 has 15 amino acids. Trimming removed 6 bases from V and 3 bases from J, with 18 bases in between. Germline V gene sequence: CDR1 MNHEY, CDR2 SVGEGT. The chain's CDR3 is CASRAGQRHLYEQYF. CDR3 in DNA: TGTGCCAGCAGGGCGGGACAGCGGCACCTCTACGAGCAGTACTTC.

This clonotype occurred a few times. The chain joins TRBV20-1 to TRBJ2-4, with D possibly being TRBD1 (5 bases). Between the trimmed V and J ends, which lost 0 bases and 6 bases, there was a span of 15 bases. This CDR3 comprises 15 residues. Looked up from germline, CDR1 is DFQATT and CDR2 is SNEGSKA (reference sequence). The CDR3 is CSAREDSSPGNIQYF. The CDR3 bases are TGCAGTGCTAGAGAAGACAGCTCCCCTGGAAACATTCAGTACTTC.

This clonotype was counted at least ten times. The V gene is TRBV11-2, the J gene TRBJ2-1, with TRBD2 identical over 9 bases. This CDR3 region has 15 residues. With 5 bases clipped from V and 5 bases from J, the junction kept 7 bases outside the gene matches. Germline V CDR1 and CDR2: SGHAT, FQNNGV. CDR3: CASSISSGTHNEQFF. For the CDR3, the DNA is TGTGCCAGCAGCATCTCTAGCGGGACCCACAATGAGCAGTTCTTC.

This clonotype turned up a few times. The conserved final phenylalanine or tryptophan is absent from the CDR3, which likely points to a read error. J is TRBJ2-3 and V is TRBV10-3; 7 nucleotides line up with TRBD1. Germline V lookup: CDR1 ENHRY, CDR2 SYGVKD. The CDR3 runs 15 residues. CDR3 DNA sequence: TGTGCTATCAGTGAATCTTTGGGACAGACAGATACGCAGTATCTT. This sequence encodes CAISESLGQTDTQYL.

This clonotype was counted at least ten times. The chain carries TRBV11-1 and TRBJ1-1; D is undetermined. The ends were cut back, 2 bases at V and 4 bases at J, with 5 bases in the middle. CDR3 length: 12 residues. The germline gives CDR1 SGHAT, CDR2 FQDESV (reference sequence). The CDR3 coding sequence is TGTGCCAGCAGCTTAACAGTCACTGAAGCTTTCTTT. Protein: CASSLTVTEAFF.

V usage is TRBV7-2 and J usage is TRBJ2-5; 7 nucleotides agree with TRBD2. Trimming removed 6 bases from V and 1 base from J; junction bases left unmatched: 8. Germline V gene sequence: CDR1 SGHTA, CDR2 FQGNSA. The CDR3 runs to 15 residues. Here the CDR3 reads CASRRSGTTQETQYF. In DNA, the CDR3 is TGTGCCAGCAGGCGTTCCGGGACTACCCAAGAGACCCAGTACTTC.

This clonotype was counted many times. The chain carries TRBV6-1 and TRBJ1-2, with 7 bases identical to TRBD1. This CDR3 comprises 16 residues. Germline V CDR1 and CDR2: MNHNS, SASEGT. The trim removed 6 bases at V and 4 bases at J, leaving 14 bases unmatched. The CDR3: CASRPSGQINTYGYTF. DNA for the CDR3: TGTGCCAGCAGACCCTCGGGACAGATTAACACCTATGGCTACACCTTC.

There are a few counts of this clonotype. The chain carries TRBV5-5 and TRBJ1-5, with 9 bases identical to TRBD1. The CDR3 extends over 17 amino acids. V was pared by 4 bases and J by 9 bases, with 17 bases of the junction left unmatched. Germline CDR1 and CDR2: SGHKS and YYEKEE (reference sequence). CDR3 coding DNA: TGTGCCAGCAGCGCGCGTGTTTTGGGACAGGGATATCGGCCCCAGCATTTT. Residues: CASSARVLGQGYRPQHF.

This clonotype was counted at least ten times. One end of the junction is discordant with germline, which a read error may explain. V is TRBV7-9 and J is TRBJ2-2; D perhaps matches TRBD2 (6 bases). The CDR3 length is 14 residues. CDR1 is SEHNR and CDR2 is FQNEAQ in the germline V gene (reference sequence). CDR3 sequence reads: CASTLGGRTGELFF. The CDR3 nucleotides are TGTGCCAGCACCTTAGGAGGGCGGACCGGGGAGCTGTTTTTT.

The chain carries TRBV27 and TRBJ1-5; D not resolved. Germline loops: CDR1 MNHEY, CDR2 SMNVEV (reference sequence). Trimming took off 6 bases at V and 2 bases at J, with 11 bases between the two ends. CDR3 length: 14 residues. The CDR3 reads CASRPGLGNQPQHF. DNA for the CDR3: TGTGCCAGCAGACCGGGATTGGGCAATCAGCCCCAGCATTTT.

This clonotype was seen ten or more times. The gene calls are TRBV12-3 or TRBV12-4 and TRBJ2-5; the D is unclear. CDR3 length: 14 amino acids. Trimming took off 2 bases at V and 4 bases at J, with 11 bases between the two ends. The CDR3 reads CASSLFQVPETQYF. In DNA, the CDR3 is TGTGCCAGCAGTTTATTCCAGGTCCCAGAGACCCAGTACTTC.

This clonotype showed up just a few times. The junction departs from the called germline gene at one end, perhaps through a read error. V is TRBV5-1 and J is TRBJ1-1; possible D gene TRBD1, 5 bases. The CDR3 sequence is 14 residues long. Germline loops: CDR1 SGHRS, CDR2 YFSETQ. The CDR3 DNA reads TGTGCCAGCTGTTTGGACATTGGGAACACTGAAGCTTTCTTT. Translating it yields CASCLDIGNTEAFF.

This clonotype has a count of ten or more. The chain joins TRBV12-3 or TRBV12-4 to TRBJ2-7; perhaps TRBD2 as D (6 bases). There are 14 residues in the CDR3. V dropped 5 bases and J dropped 2 bases, with 13 bases sitting between them. CDR3 sequence: CASSASGLAYEQYF. The CDR3 DNA reads as TGTGCCAGCAGTGCTTCGGGACTCGCCTACGAGCAGTACTTC.

The sample holds many counts of this clonotype. V and J are TRBV20-1 and TRBJ1-5; D may be TRBD1 (5 bases). Germline V gene lookup returns CDR1 DFQATT and CDR2 SNEGSKA (reference sequence). The CDR3 totals 13 residues. V was trimmed by 1 base and J by 7 bases, leaving 11 bases between them. The CDR3 DNA is TGCAGTGCTAGAGTGGTAGGGGTCCAGCCCCAGCATTTT. Amino acid sequence: CSARVVGVQPQHF.

This clonotype was picked up many times. The chain couples TRBV2 to TRBJ2-1, with D uncertain. Germline lookup yields CDR1 SNHLY and CDR2 FYNNEI. The germline V and J ends were trimmed by 7 bases and 0 bases, with 16 bases remaining between them. The CDR3 sequence is 16 residues long. The CDR3 here is CASTVKPSSSYNEQFF. The CDR3 DNA follows: TGTGCCAGCACTGTTAAACCTTCGAGCTCCTACAATGAGCAGTTCTTC. Using reference TRBV2 and TRBJ2-1 for the parts outside the CDR3, the full variable domain is EPEVTQTPSHQVTQMGQEVILRCVPISNHLYFYWYRQILGQKVEFLVSFYNNEISEKSEIFDDQFSVERPDGSNFTLKIRSTKLEDSAMYFCASTVKPSSSYNEQFFGPGTRLTVL.

This clonotype came up a few times. The CDR3 reads CASSLTRAAYGYTF. For the CDR3, the DNA is TGTGCCAGCAGCTTAACGAGGGCAGCCTATGGCTACACCTTC. This chain links TRBV7-3 with TRBJ1-2, with D unresolved. Between the trimmed V and J ends, which lost 0 bases and 4 bases, there was a span of 9 bases. This CDR3 region has 14 residues. In germline, CDR1 is SGHTA, CDR2 FQGTGA.

This clonotype was recorded many times. CDR3 bases: TGTGCCAGCAGCTTCCCCGCGGGTGGGACACCTAGCACAGATACGCAGTATTTT. Translated, it gives CASSFPAGGTPSTDTQYF. This chain joins TRBV5-6 and TRBJ2-3; D may be TRBD1 (6 bases). The CDR3 is 18 amino acids. CDR1 is SGHDT, CDR2 YYEEEE, per germline. V gave up 2 bases and J gave up 0 bases, with 19 bases separating them.

This clonotype appeared many times. The CDR3 nucleotides read TGTGCCATCAGTAGACAGGGCTTAAGCTACGAGCAGTACTTC. Protein: CAISRQGLSYEQYF. The chain couples TRBV10-3 to TRBJ2-7; 7 nucleotides line up with TRBD1. V dropped 5 bases and J dropped 3; count of bases not matched to a gene: 7. CDR1 and CDR2 (germline): ENHRY, SYGVKD. The CDR3 is 14 residues long.

The V and J genes are TRBV6-2 or TRBV6-3 and TRBJ1-1; D remains unclear. This CDR3 region has 12 residues. Trimming shortened V by 3 bases and J by 11 bases, and 13 bases separated the two germline ends. CDR1 and CDR2 (germline): MNHEY, SVGEGT. The CDR3 region has the DNA TGTGCCAGCAGTTATGAGGGAGGTCGCGCTTTCTTT. It is translated as CASSYEGGRAFF.

This clonotype showed up just a few times. This chain connects TRBV30 to TRBJ1-2; possible D gene TRBD1, 6 bases. The CDR3 covers 14 residues. V lost 4 bases to trimming and J lost 2 bases, with 14 bases between them. The V gene's germline CDR1 is GTSNPN and CDR2 SVGIG (reference sequence). CDR3 loop: CAWTGVSYNYGYTF. As DNA, the CDR3 is TGTGCCTGGACAGGGGTTTCCTACAACTATGGCTACACCTTC.

Notes on this clonotype: This may be a read error, as it is one base from a much larger clone. The CDR3 end shows no conserved phenylalanine or tryptophan, and so a read error is likely. The chain is built from TRBV5-1 and TRBJ2-3; 7 bases fit TRBD2. Germline trimming cut 3 bases from V and 0 bases from J; bases unmatched to any gene: 10. This CDR3 region has 17 residues. Germline CDR1 SGHRS, CDR2 YFSETQ. The CDR3 DNA is TGCGCCAGCAGCTCCCCTTCAAGCGGGGCTAGCACAGATACGCAGTATCTT. It yields the protein CASSSPSSGASTDTQYL.

As DNA, the CDR3 is TGCAGTGCAATAACAGGGAACTATGGCTACACCTTC. Translating gives CSAITGNYGYTF. The chain joins TRBV20-1 to TRBJ1-2; TRBD1 might be the D (6 bases). V was cut by 6 bases and J by 2 bases, with 10 bases left in between. Germline V lookup: CDR1 DFQATT, CDR2 SNEGSKA (reference sequence). The CDR3 loop spans 12 amino acids.

In the case of this clonotype: This may be a read error: a much more frequent sequence differs by one nucleotide. The J gene is TRBJ1-1, the V gene TRBV6-1, with D possibly matching TRBD1 (6 bases). V lost 10 bases and J 7 bases, leaving 22 bases between the germline ends. The CDR3 extends over 14 amino acids. CDR1 is MNHNS and CDR2 is SASEGT in the germline V gene. The CDR3 sequence is CATLPPRGGIEAFF. As DNA, the CDR3 is TGTGCCACCTTACCACCCAGGGGCGGGATTGAAGCTTTCTTT.